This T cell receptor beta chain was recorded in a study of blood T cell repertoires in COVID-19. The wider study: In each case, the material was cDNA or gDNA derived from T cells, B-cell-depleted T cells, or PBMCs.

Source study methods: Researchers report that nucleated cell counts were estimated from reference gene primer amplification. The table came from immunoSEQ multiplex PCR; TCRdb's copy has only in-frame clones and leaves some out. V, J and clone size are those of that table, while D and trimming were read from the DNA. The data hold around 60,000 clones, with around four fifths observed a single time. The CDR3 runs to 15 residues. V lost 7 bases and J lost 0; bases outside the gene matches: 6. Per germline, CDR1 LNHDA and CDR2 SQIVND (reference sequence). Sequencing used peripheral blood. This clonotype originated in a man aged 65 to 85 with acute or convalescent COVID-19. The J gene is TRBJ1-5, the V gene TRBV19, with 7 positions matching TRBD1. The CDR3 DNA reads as TGTGCCAGTAATTCAGACAGGGATAGCAATCAGCCCCAGCATTTT. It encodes CASNSDRDSNQPQHF.